Listed here is a single T cell receptor (beta chain). In this sample, this clonotype turned up a few times. Its antigen is currently not known. The input lacks base qualities; no much larger clone sits a single base away. The library came from RACE. Sequencing used a NextSeq 500. During library preparation, unique molecular identifiers were attached to individual cDNA molecules so that TCRs could be counted in a quantitative, reproducible way. Each blood RNA sample was used to sequence both TCR alpha and TCR beta chains. The authors' analysis ran thus. Samples had a median of roughly 91,000 TCRs, with a range from roughly 23,224 to 700,000. The Decombinator software suite was used to annotate the V, J and CDR3 of the TCR reads. To make PS versus PT1 abundance plots, every sample was subsampled to the same number of TCRs (28,000). TCRs were defined as expanded if absent before sensitization and observed at least eight times at the 2-week time point. TCRdb applied fastp at Q25 and MiXCR to the public reads, then kept only in-frame beta chains. CDR3 protein duplicates are merged, each entry listing the most common genes and DNA. The V and J calls and clone size are TCRdb's, not the authors'. Across this sample there are 300,000 to 450,000 distinct CDR3 sequences, with 4.8% seen only once. The ten most abundant clones make up 2% to 2.5% of the sample.

This specimen's time point label, interpreted: patch test 1, 2 weeks after DPC sensitization. The treatment or condition label corresponds to: therapeutic diphenylcyclopropenone sensitization with weekly scalp DPC. Blood at each patch-test visit was drawn before the patch test was applied. Eligible patients were aged 18 to 70, diagnosed with alopecia, deemed suitable for DPC therapy, and excluded if pregnant. Total RNA was isolated from unfractionated whole blood collected in Tempus Blood RNA tubes. The CDR3 holds 14 amino acids from the cysteine to the phenylalanine. Only CDR3 DNA is held: 42 bases, read in frame from base 1. As encoded in the germline V gene, CDR1 is SGHTA while CDR2 is FQGNSA. V is shortened by 5 bases, J by 5 bases, and the region joining them spans 12 bases. This record comes from a study of human T cells and chemical hapten exposure (dated by TCRdb to about 2021). The study in broad terms: For sensitization, 2% DPC in acetone was applied to a roughly 2 cm by roughly 2 cm area of upper inner arm skin. Patients additionally received weekly therapeutic DPC doses to the scalp throughout the roughly 25-week study period. Patch testing on the upper back used Finn chambers containing 0.01% DPC, with scoring done after 6 days according to International Contact Dermatitis Research Group standards. The patient cohort, mostly female, included alopecia areata with under or over 50% scalp involvement, alopecia totalis and alopecia universalis. The libraries were sequenced as a pool, and the TCR yield per sample differed mostly because of small variations in library volumes within the pool. In alopecia patients, the study followed how the peripheral blood TCR repertoire changed in vivo over primary and secondary sensitization to diphenylcyclopropenone (DPC), a hapten. Blood samples were taken from patients before sensitization (week 0) and then at 2, 6 and about 24 weeks after DPC sensitization. Blood for TCR sequencing was provided by twenty-nine alopecia patients at one to four time points (pre-sensitization, 2, 6 and 24 weeks). Summary of the overall study and its limitations: The number of PT1 expanded TCRs positively correlated with patch test score, significant at thresholds 8, 16 and 32 but not 4. DPC sensitization did not change how many TCRs were above 1 in 1000 frequency, and no evidence was found of alterations in global repertoire structure. After repeated subsampling, the strength of the expansion versus patch-test correlation and the threshold at which it became significant changed. Expanded TCRs formed significantly more large CDR3 similarity clusters than pre-sensitization or healthy control sets, consistent with antigen-driven responses. Because every patient had alopecia, a presumed autoimmune disease, the patients' immune response might differ from that of healthy individuals.

This TCR came from a woman in her fifties or sixties with alopecia areata. Some clones in this sample may be carry-over from other donors' samples. The sequence is built from TRBV7-2 and TRBJ1-4; a weak D assignment points to TRBD1 (6 bases agree). Sequencing used whole blood, obtained in connection with sensitization to the hapten diphenylcyclopropenone (DPC). The nucleotide sequence reads as follows: TGTGCCAGCAGCCGAGGGACACGGAATGAAAAACTGTTTTTT. This gives the protein CASSRGTRNEKLFF.